Listed below are T cell receptor beta chains from one sample, sequenced in a study of regulatory and conventional T cells in RAG deficiency. TCRdb's copy holds only in-frame clones and misses some; the assay was immunoSEQ multiplex PCR. The table shows 34,000 or so clones, with 70% to 90% occurring only once. These data were likewise used in another study, on regulatory T cells.

Input material: CD8+ T cells sorted from blood. Receptors were obtained from a human donor in good health. The CDR3 runs from the conserved cysteine through the conserved F or W. D genes are given only for firm matches. The size entry is marked missing in some rows and otherwise reads once, few, many or a size class.

clone size	V gene	D gene	J gene	CDR3 DNA	CDR3 protein
NA	TRBV5-4	TRBD1	TRBJ1-2	TGTGCCAGCAGCTACACAACAGGGGTCTATGGCTACACCTTC	CASSYTTGVYGYTF
NA	TRBV7-9	TRBD1	TRBJ1-2	TGTGCCAGCAGCATTGGGACAGCCTATGGCTACACCTTC	CASSIGTAYGYTF
NA	TRBV29-1	NA	TRBJ1-2	TGCAGCGGGTACAGTACAGGGAACTATGGCTACACCTTC	CSGYSTGNYGYTF
NA	TRBV18	NA	TRBJ2-7	TGTGCCAGCTCAAGCTGGACGGATACCTACGAGCAGTACTTC	CASSSWTDTYEQYF
NA	TRBV2	TRBD2	TRBJ2-2	TGTGCCAGCAGTGAAGGTGGGCTAGCGGGCTCCACCGGGGAGCTGTTTTTT	CASSEGGLAGSTGELFF
NA	TRBV7-9	TRBD2	TRBJ2-3	TGTGCCAGCAGCCCTAGCGGCGGGAGCAAAGCAGATACGCAGTATTTT	CASSPSGGSKADTQYF
NA	TRBV25-1	NA	TRBJ1-1	TGTGCCAGCAGTAGGTGGGAGACTGAAGCTTTCTTT	CASSRWETEAFF
NA	TRBV19	TRBD2	TRBJ2-7	TGTGCCAGTAGTATACTAGCGGGCCCATCGGGGCAACAGTACTTC	CASSILAGPSGQQYF
NA	TRBV11-2	TRBD1	TRBJ1-1	TGTGCCAGCAGCTTGGAAAACAGGGGAGCTTTCTTT	CASSLENRGAFF
NA	TRBV27	TRBD2	TRBJ2-7	TGTGCCAGCAACCGACTAGCGGGGGCCTACGAGCAGTACTTC	CASNRLAGAYEQYF
NA	TRBV7-9	TRBD2	TRBJ2-7	TGTGCCAGCAGCTTAGAAGGGACTAGCGGTAGGGCCTACGAGCAGTACTTC	CASSLEGTSGRAYEQYF
few	TRBV21-1	NA	TRBJ1-1	TGTGCCAGCAGCGCTCGACAGGGATCGAACACTGAAGCTTTCTTT	CASSARQGSNTEAFF
NA	TRBV5-1	TRBD1	TRBJ1-6	TGCGCCAGCAGCTTGCAGTTACAGGGGGTATCCTATAATTCACCCCTCCACTTT	CASSLQLQGVSYNSPLHF
NA	TRBV7-9	TRBD2	TRBJ2-1	TGTGCCAGCAGCCCCGCTAGCGGGGGAACCTACAATGAGCAGTTCTTC	CASSPASGGTYNEQFF
NA	TRBV28	TRBD2	TRBJ2-3	TGTGCCAGCAGCGCGGGAGGAACAGATACGCAGTATTTT	CASSAGGTDTQYF
NA	TRBV7-2	NA	TRBJ2-4	TGTGCCAGCAGCTTACGAGGGGACATTCAGTACTTC	CASSLRGDIQYF
NA	TRBV11-2	NA	TRBJ2-7	TGTGCCAGCAGCCTCGTTTTAAGCGCCTACGAGCAGTACTTC	CASSLVLSAYEQYF
NA	TRBV9	TRBD2	TRBJ2-1	TGTGCCAGCAGCGTCCCCGGGACTAGCGGGAGTAATGAGCAGTTCTTC	CASSVPGTSGSNEQFF
NA	TRBV27	TRBD2	TRBJ2-3	TGTGCCAGCAGGAATAGCGGGGGGGGCACAGATACGCAGTATTTT	CASRNSGGGTDTQYF
NA	TRBV11-2	TRBD2	TRBJ2-5	TGTGCCAGCAGCTTAGGTAGCGGGGGACACCAAGAGACCCAGTACTTC	CASSLGSGGHQETQYF
NA	TRBV11-2	NA	TRBJ1-1	TGTGCCAGCAGCCCTCTGGGGCCTGAAGCTTTCTTT	CASSPLGPEAFF
NA	TRBV30	NA	TRBJ1-1	TGTGCCTGGAGAACAGGTAACGCTGAAGCTTTCTTT	CAWRTGNAEAFF